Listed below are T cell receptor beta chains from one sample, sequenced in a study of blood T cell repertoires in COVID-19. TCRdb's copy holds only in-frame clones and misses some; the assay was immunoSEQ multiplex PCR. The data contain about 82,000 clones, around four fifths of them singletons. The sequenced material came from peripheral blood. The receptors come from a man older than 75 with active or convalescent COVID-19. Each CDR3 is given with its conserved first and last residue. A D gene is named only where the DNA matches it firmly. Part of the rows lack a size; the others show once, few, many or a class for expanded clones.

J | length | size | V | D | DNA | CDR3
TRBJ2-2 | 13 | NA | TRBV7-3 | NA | TGTGCCAGCAGCTCGTCAGGGCCCGGGGAGCTGTTTTTT | CASSSSGPGELFF
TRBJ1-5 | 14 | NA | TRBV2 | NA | TGTGCCAGCAGTCACAGGGTTAGCAATCAGCCCCAGCATTTT | CASSHRVSNQPQHF
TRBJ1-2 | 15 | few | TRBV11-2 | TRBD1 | TGTGCCAGCAGCTTCGGGACAGGGGTAATCTATGGCTACACCTTC | CASSFGTGVIYGYTF
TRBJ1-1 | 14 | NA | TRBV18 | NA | TGTGCCAGCTCACCCCAGACGGGGAACACTGAAGCTTTCTTT | CASSPQTGNTEAFF
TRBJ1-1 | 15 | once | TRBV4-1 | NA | TGCGCCAGCAGCCAAGATCAGTCCATGAACACTGAAGCTTTCTTT | CASSQDQSMNTEAFF
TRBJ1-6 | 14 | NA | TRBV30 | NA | TGTGCCTGGAGTCCCCGGGACACGGATCGGCCCCTCCACTTT | CAWSPRDTDRPLHF
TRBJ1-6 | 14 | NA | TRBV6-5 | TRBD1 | TGTGCCAGCAGCTCAGACAGGGGGCTGACACCCCTCCACTTT | CASSSDRGLTPLHF
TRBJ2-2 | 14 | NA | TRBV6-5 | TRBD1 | TGTGCCAGCACCCAGGACAGGGGTCCCGGGGAGCTGTTTTTT | CASTQDRGPGELFF
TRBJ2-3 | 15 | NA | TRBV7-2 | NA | TGTGCCAGCAGCTTAGCTCTGGGCAGGTCGGATACGCAGTATTTT | CASSLALGRSDTQYF
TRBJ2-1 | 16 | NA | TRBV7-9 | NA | TGTGCCAGCAGCCCCGTGCCGGGGGAGAAAGGGAATGAGCAGTTCTTC | CASSPVPGEKGNEQFF
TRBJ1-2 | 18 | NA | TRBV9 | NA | TGTGCCAGCAGCGTAGACCCATCACATGGATCTAACTATGGTGGCTACACCTTC | CASSVDPSHGSNYGGYTF
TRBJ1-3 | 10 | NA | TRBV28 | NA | TGTGCCAGCGCCTCGGACACCATATATTTT | CASASDTIYF
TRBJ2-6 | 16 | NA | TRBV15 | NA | TGTGCCACCAGCAGAGATCTGTTGTCTGGGGCCAACGTCCTGACTTTC | CATSRDLLSGANVLTF
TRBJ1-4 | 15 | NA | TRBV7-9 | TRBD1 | TGTGCCAGCAGCTACCTGACAGGGATAGGTGAAAAACTGTTTTTT | CASSYLTGIGEKLFF
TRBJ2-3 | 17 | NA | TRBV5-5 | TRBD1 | TGTGCCAGCAGCTTGCAGAAGACAGGGCCTAGCACAGATACGCAGTATTTT | CASSLQKTGPSTDTQYF
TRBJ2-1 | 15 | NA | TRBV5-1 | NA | TGCGCCAGCAGCTTGGCTTTGACAGTGTACAATGAGCAGTTCTTC | CASSLALTVYNEQFF
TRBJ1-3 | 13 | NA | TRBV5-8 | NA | TGTGCCAGCAGCCCGGGTTCTGTTTACACCATATATTTT | CASSPGSVYTIYF
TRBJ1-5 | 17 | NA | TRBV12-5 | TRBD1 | TGTGCTAGTGGTTATGACAGGGGATTGAGTGGCAATCAGCCCCAGCATTTT | CASGYDRGLSGNQPQHF
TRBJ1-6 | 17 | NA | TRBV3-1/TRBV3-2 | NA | TGTGCCAGCAGCCATTGGCCCAGGGGAGACTATAATTCACCCCTCCACTTT | CASSHWPRGDYNSPLHF
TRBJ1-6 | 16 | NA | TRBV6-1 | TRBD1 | TGTGCCAGCAGTGACCTACACAGGGGGCGGAATTCACCCCTCCACTTT | CASSDLHRGRNSPLHF
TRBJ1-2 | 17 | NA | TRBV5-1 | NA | TGCGCCAGCAGCTTGCGGGCTCAGGGGACCTCTTCCTATGGCTACACCTTC | CASSLRAQGTSSYGYTF
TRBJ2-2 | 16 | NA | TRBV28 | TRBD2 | TGTGCCAGCAGCCCCACTAGCGGGGGGGCTTTACGGGAGCTGTTTTTT | CASSPTSGGALRELFF
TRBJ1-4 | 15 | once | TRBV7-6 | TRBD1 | TGTGCCAGCAGCCCATGGACAGGGGAGAATGAAAAACTGTTTTTT | CASSPWTGENEKLFF
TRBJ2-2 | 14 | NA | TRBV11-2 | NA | TGTGCCAGCAGCTTAGACGTCCGCACCGGGGAGCTGTTTTTT | CASSLDVRTGELFF
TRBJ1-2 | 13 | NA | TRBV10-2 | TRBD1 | TGCGCCAGCACCGGGACAGGGTTGGGAGGCTACACCTTC | CASTGTGLGGYTF
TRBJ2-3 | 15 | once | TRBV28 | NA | TGTGCCAGCAGTTTGACGGGGGTCCCCACAGATACGCAGTATTTT | CASSLTGVPTDTQYF
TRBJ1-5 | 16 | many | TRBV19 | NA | TGTGCCAGTAGTATAGGCGGCAGGGGCGGCAATCAGCCCCAGCATTTT | CASSIGGRGGNQPQHF
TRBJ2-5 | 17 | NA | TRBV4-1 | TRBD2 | TGCGCCAGCAGCCAAGACCTCGGGAGGGCTCGTGGAGAGACCCAGTACTTC | CASSQDLGRARGETQYF
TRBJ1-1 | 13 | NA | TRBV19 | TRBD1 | TGTGCCAGTAGTGGGAACAGGGGCACTGAAGCTTTCTTT | CASSGNRGTEAFF
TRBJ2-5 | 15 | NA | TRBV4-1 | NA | TGCGCCAGCAGCCAAGGGCAGGGGGGTCGGGAGACCCAGTACTTC | CASSQGQGGRETQYF
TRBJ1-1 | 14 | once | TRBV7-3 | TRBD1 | TGTGCCAGCAGCTTAGGGACAGGGCCCACTGAAGCTTTCTTT | CASSLGTGPTEAFF
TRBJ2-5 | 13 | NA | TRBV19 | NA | TGTGCCAGTAGCACCAGTCTCCAAGAGACCCAGTACTTC | CASSTSLQETQYF
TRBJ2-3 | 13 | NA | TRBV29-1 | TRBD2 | TGCAGCGCTAGCGGGCCAAGCACAGATACGCAGTATTTT | CSASGPSTDTQYF
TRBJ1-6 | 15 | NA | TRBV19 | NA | TGTGCCAGTAGTATGCCGGGAGGGGGGGCTTCACCCCTCCACTTT | CASSMPGGGASPLHF
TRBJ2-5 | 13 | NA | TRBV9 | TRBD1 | TGTGCCAGCAGCGTGGGGACAGAAGAGACCCAGTACTTC | CASSVGTEETQYF
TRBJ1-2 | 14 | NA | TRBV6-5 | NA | TGTGCCAGCAGCTCTGGGGGCGGAAACTATGGCTACACCTTC | CASSSGGGNYGYTF
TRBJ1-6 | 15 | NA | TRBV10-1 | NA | TGCGCCAGCAGTGAAAGCAGAGGCGTAAATTCACCCCTCCACTTT | CASSESRGVNSPLHF
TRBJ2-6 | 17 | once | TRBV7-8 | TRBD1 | TGTGCCAGCAGCCCGACAGGGCGAGCTGCCGGGGCCAACGTCCTGACTTTC | CASSPTGRAAGANVLTF
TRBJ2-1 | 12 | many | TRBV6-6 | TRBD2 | TGTGCATCCGGGACTAGCGTCAATGAGCAGTTCTTC | CASGTSVNEQFF
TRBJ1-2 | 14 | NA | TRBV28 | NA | TGTGCCAGCAGTTTGGACAGCAGATTATATGGCTACACCTTC | CASSLDSRLYGYTF
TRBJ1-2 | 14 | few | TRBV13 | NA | TGTGCCAGCAGCTTTGCAGGGCCTTCAAATGGCTACACCTTC | CASSFAGPSNGYTF
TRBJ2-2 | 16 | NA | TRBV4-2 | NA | TGTGCCAGCAGCCAAGTCCCCGGGACGAACACCGGGGAGCTGTTTTTT | CASSQVPGTNTGELFF
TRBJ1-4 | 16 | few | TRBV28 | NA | TGTGCCAGCAGTTCGGACAGCACACCCCGGAGGGAAAAACTGTTTTTT | CASSSDSTPRREKLFF
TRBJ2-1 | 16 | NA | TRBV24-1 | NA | TGTGCCACCAGTATTCAACAGGGTAAAGGACCCTGGGAGCAGTTCTTC | CATSIQQGKGPWEQFF
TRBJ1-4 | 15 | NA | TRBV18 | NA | TGTGCCAGCTCAAGTAACAGGGCTACGGATGAAAAACTGTTTTTT | CASSSNRATDEKLFF
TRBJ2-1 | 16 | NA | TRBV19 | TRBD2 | TGTGCCAGTACCCCCGGGGGGTGGGAGGGCTACAATGAGCAGTTCTTC | CASTPGGWEGYNEQFF
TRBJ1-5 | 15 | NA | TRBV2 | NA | TGTGCCAGCAGTGAAGTCAGGGTGAACAATCAGCCCCAGCATTTT | CASSEVRVNNQPQHF
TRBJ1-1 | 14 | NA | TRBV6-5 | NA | TGTGCCAGCGATCGGTCGGCAGGGAACACTGAAGCTTTCTTT | CASDRSAGNTEAFF
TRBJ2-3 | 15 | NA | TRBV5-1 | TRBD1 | TGCGCCAGCAGCTTGCACAGGGGAAACACAGATACGCAGTATTTT | CASSLHRGNTDTQYF
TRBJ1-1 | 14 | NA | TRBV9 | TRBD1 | TGTGCCAGCAGCGTCGCACAGGGGAGCCCTGAAGCTTTCTTT | CASSVAQGSPEAFF
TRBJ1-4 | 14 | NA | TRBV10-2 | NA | TGCGCCACGACACAGGGAAGCACTAATGAAAAACTGTTTTTT | CATTQGSTNEKLFF
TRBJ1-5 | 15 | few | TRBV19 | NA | TGTGCCAGTAGTATAGAAAACAGGGAAGATCAGCCCCAGCATTTT | CASSIENREDQPQHF
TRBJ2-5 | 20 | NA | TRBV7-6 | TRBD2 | TGTGCCAGCAGCTTACCACAATTGGGACTAGCGGGGGGGCCGTCAGAGACCCAGTACTTC | CASSLPQLGLAGGPSETQYF
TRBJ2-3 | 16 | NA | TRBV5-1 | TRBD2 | TGCGCCAGCAGCTTGGAACTAGCGGGAGGCACAGATACGCAGTATTTT | CASSLELAGGTDTQYF
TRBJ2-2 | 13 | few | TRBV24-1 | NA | TGTGCCACCTCGGGACAAGCCACCGGGGAGCTGTTTTTT | CATSGQATGELFF
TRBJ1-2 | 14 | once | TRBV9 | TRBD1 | TGTGCCAGCAGCACAAGCACGACAGGGAAAGGCTACACCTTC | CASSTSTTGKGYTF
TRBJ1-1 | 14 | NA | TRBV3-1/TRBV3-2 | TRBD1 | TGTGCCAGCAGACGAAGACAGGGTGTCGGCGAAGCTTTCTTT | CASRRRQGVGEAFF
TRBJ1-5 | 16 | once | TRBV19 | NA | TGTGCCAGTAGTTCAAGGACAAGATATAGCAATCAGCCCCAGCATTTT | CASSSRTRYSNQPQHF
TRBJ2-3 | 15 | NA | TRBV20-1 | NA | TGCAGTGCTAGTCCCCCACAGGGCGGCACAGATACGCAGTATTTT | CSASPPQGGTDTQYF
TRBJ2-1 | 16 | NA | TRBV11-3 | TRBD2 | TGTGCCAGCAGCTTAGTTCCAGCGGGAGTTCAGCATGAGCAGTTCTTC | CASSLVPAGVQHEQFF